The entry that follows covers one T cell receptor beta chain sequence. The data were obtained in a study of long-term antiretroviral therapy in people with HIV. Per donor, at least one pre-ART and at least two post-ART PBMC samples were obtained. People in the study who had HIV all got their treatment in the United States. Every specimen provided roughly 0.95-11 million cryopreserved PBMC before DNA extraction took place. Sequencing relied on immunoSEQ assay v3.0, run at survey level. Measured with immunoSEQ multiplex PCR; TCRdb has only the in-frame clones, and not every one. The data show 25,000 to 30,000 clones, with about 84% seen just once and more than 7% held by the top ten. The sequence derives from a man aged 35 to 55 with HIV. The sample in question was unsorted PBMCs, obtained roughly 4.9 years after starting antiretroviral therapy.

Here the CDR3 DNA reads TGTGCCAGCAGCCAAGGGGGGGGGTGGGAGACCCAGTACTTC. This gives the protein CASSQGGGWETQYF. V gene TRBV4-2 combines with J gene TRBJ2-5; 7 nucleotides line up with TRBD2. This CDR3 is built from 14 residues. Looked up from germline, CDR1 is LGHNA and CDR2 is YNFKEQ. V shed 1 base, J shed 5 bases, and the junction held 4 bases outside the gene matches.